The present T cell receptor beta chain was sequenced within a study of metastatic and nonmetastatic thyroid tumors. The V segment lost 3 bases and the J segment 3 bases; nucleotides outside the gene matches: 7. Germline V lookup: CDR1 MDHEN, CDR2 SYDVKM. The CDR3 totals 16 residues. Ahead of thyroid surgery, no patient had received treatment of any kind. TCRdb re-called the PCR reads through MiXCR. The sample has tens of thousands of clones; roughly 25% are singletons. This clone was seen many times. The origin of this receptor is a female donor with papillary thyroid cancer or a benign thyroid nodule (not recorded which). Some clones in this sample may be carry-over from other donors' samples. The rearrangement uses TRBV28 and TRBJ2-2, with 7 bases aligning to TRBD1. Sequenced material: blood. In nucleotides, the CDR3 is TGTGCCAGCAGTTTCATGGGCAGGGGGTACACCGGGGAGCTGTTTTTT. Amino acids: CASSFMGRGYTGELFF. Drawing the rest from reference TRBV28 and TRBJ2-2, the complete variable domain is DVKVTQSSRYLVKRTGEKVFLECVQDMDHENMFWYRQDPGLGLRLIYFSYDVKMKEKGDIPEGYSVSREKKERFSLILESASTNQTSMYLCASSFMGRGYTGELFFGEGSRLTVL.